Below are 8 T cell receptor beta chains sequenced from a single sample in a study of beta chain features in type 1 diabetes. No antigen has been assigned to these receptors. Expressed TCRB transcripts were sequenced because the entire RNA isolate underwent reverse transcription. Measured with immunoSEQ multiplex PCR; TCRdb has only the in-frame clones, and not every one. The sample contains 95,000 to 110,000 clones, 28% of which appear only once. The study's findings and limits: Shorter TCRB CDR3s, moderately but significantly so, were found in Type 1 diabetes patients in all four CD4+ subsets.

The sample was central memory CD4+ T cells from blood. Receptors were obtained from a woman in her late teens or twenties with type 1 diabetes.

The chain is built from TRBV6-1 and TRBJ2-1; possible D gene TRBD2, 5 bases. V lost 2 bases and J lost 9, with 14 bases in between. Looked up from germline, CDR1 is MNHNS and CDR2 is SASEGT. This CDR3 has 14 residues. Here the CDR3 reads CASSESRAYGEQFF. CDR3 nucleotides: TGTGCCAGCAGTGAATCGCGGGCATACGGTGAGCAGTTCTTC.

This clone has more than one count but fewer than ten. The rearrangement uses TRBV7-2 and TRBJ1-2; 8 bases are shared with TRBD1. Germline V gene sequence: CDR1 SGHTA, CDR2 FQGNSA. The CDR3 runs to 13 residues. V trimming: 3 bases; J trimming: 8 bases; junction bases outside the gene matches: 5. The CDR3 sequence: CASSLTGAGGYTF. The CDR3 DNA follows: TGTGCCAGCAGCTTGACAGGGGCGGGAGGCTACACCTTC.

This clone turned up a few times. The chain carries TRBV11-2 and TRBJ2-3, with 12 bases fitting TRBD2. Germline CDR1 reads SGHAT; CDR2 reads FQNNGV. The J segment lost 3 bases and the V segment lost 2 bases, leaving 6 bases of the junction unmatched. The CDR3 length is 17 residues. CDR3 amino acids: CASSLIASGRGTDTQYF. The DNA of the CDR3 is TGTGCCAGCAGCTTAATCGCTAGCGGGAGGGGAACAGATACGCAGTATTTT.

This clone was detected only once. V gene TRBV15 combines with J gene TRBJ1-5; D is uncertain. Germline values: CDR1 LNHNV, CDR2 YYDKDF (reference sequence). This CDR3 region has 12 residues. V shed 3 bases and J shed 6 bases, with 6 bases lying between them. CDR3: CATSRSGQPQHF. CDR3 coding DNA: TGTGCCACCAGCAGGAGCGGTCAGCCCCAGCATTTT.

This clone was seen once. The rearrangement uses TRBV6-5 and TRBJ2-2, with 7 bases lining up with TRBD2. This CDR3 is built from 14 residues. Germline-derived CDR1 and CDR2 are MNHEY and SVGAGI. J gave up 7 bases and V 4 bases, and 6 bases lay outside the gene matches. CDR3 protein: CASSFFGGGGELFF. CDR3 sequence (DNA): TGTGCCAGCAGTTTCTTTGGGGGGGGCGGGGAGCTGTTTTTT.

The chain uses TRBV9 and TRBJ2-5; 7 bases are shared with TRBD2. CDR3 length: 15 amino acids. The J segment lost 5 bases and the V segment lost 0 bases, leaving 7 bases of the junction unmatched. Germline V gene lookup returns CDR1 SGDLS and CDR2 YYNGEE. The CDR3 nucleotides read TGTGCCAGCAGCGTAGATGTAGCGGGCGGGGAGACCCAGTACTTC. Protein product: CASSVDVAGGETQYF.

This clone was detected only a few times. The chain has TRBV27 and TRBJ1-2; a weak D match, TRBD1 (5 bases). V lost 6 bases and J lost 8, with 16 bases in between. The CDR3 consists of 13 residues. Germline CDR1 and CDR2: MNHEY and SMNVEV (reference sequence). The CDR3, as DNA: TGTGCCAGCAGGGGGCTCGGTTTAATGGGCTACACCTTC. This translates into CASRGLGLMGYTF.

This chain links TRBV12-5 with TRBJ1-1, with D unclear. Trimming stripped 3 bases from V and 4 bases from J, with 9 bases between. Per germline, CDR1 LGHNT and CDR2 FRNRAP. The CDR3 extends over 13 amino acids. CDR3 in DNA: TGTGCTAGTGGTTTTGGGAGTCCCACTGAAGCTTTCTTT. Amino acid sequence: CASGFGSPTEAFF.